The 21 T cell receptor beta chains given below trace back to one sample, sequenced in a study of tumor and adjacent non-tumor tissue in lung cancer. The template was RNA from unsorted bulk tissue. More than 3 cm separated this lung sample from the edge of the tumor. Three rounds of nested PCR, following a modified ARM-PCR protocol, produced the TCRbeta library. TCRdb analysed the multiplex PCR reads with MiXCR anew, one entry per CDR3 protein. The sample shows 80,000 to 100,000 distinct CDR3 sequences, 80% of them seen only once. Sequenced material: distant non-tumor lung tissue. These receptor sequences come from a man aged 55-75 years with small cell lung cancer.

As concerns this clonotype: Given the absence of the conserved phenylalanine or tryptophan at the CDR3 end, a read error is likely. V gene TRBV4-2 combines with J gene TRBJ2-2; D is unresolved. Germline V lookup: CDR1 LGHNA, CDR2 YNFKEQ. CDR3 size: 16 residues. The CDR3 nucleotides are TGTGCCAGCAGCCAAAATCTGAGGACCAACACAGGGGAGCTGTTTTAT. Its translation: CASSQNLRTNTGELFY.

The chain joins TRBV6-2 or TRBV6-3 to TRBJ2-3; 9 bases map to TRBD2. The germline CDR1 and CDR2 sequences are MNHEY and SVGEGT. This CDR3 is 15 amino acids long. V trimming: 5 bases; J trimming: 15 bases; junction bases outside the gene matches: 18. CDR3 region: CASSTPHSGSAMQYF. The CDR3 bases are TGTGCCAGCAGTACACCACATAGCGGGAGCGCTATGCAATATTTT.

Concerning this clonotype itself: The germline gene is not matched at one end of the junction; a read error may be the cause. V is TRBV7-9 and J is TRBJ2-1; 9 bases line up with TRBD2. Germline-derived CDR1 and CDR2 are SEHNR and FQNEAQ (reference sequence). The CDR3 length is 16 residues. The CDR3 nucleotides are TGTGTCAGCAGCTTAGCGCGGGGTAGCGGGAGCAATGAGCAGTTCTTC. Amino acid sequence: CVSSLARGSGSNEQFF.

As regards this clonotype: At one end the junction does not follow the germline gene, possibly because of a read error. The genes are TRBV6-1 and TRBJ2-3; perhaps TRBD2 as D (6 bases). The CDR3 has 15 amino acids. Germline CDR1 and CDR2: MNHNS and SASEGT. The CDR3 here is CASTAPSEGRDTQYF. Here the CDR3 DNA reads TGTGCCAGCACCGCACCTAGCGAAGGAAGAGATACGCAGTACTTT.

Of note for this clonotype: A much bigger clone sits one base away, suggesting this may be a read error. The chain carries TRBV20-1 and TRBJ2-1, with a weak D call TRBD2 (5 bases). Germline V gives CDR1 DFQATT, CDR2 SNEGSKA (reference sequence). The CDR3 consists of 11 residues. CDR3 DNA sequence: TGCAGTGCTAGACTAGCTAATGAGCTGTTCTTC. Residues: CSARLANELFF.

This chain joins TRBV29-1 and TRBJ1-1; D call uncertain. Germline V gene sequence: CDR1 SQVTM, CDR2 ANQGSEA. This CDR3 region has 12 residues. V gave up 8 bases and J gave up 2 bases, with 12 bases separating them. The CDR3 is CSTGLINTEAFF. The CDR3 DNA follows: TGCAGCACCGGACTGATAAACACTGAAGCTTTCTTT. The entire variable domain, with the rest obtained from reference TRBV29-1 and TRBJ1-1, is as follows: SAVISQKPSRDICQRGTSLTIQCQVDSQVTMMFWYRQQPGQSLTLIATANQGSEATYESGFVIDKFPISRPNLTFSTLTVSNMSPEDSSIYLCSTGLINTEAFFGQGTRLTVV.

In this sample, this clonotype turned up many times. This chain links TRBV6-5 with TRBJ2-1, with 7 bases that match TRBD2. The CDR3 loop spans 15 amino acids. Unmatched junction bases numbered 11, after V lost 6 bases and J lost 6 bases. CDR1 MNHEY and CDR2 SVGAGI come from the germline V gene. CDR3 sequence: CASSRDYPTGNEQFF. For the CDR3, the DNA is TGTGCCAGCAGCCGGGACTACCCCACCGGCAATGAGCAGTTCTTC.

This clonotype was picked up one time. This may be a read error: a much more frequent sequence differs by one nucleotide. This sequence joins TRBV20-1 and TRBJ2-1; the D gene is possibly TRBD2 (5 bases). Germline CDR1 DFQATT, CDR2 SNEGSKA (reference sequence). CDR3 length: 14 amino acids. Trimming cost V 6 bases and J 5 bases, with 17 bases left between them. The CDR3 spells CSATRTRVDNEQFF. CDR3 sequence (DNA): TGCAGTGCCACCCGTACTAGGGTGGACAATGAGCAGTTCTTC.

The CDR3 is CASSHNGSRNEQYF. CDR3 nucleotide sequence: TGTGCCAGCAGCCATAACGGGAGTAGGAATGAGCAGTACTTC. The V call is TRBV4-2, the J call TRBJ2-7; possible D gene TRBD2, 6 bases. Germline CDR1 and CDR2: LGHNA and YNFKEQ. CDR3 length equals 14 residues. The V and J ends lost 3 bases and 7 bases respectively, with 16 bases between them.

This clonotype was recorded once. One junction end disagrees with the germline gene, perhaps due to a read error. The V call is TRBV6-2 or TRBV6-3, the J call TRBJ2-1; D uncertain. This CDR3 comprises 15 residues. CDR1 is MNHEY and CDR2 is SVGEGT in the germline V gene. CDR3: CATTNLRGAQNEQFF. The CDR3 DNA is TGCGCCACCACCAACCTTAGAGGAGCCCAAAATGAGCAGTTCTTC.

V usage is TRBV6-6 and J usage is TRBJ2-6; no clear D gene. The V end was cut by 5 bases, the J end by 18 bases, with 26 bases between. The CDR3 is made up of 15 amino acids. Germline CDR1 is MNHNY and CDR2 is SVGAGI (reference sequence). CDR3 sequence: CASSVVLSRANAPTF. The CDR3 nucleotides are TGTGCCAGCAGTGTGGTTCTCTCTAGGGCCAACGCCCCGACTTTC.

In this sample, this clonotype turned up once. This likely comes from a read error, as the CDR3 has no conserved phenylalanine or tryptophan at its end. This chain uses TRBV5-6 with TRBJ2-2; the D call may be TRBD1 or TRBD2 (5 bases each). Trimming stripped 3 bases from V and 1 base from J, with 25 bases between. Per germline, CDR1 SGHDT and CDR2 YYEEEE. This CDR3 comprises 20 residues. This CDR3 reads CASSWGNSPTRLWNTGELFC. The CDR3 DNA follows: TGTGCCAGCAGCTGGGGGAACTCACCGACGAGGTTATGGAACACCGGGGAGCTGTTTTGT.

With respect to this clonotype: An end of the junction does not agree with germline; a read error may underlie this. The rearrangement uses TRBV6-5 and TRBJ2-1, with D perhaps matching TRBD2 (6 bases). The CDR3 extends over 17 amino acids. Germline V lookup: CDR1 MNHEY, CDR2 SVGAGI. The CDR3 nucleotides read TGTGCCAGCAGTTACCCGATCTGGGGAGTAGCGGACAATGAGCACTTCTTC. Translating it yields CASSYPIWGVADNEHFF.

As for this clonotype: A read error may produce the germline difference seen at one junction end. Written as DNA, the CDR3 is TGTGCCAGCGGCTTAGTGACAGCCCAGAGCTCCTACGATAAGCAGTTCTTC. Residues: CASGLVTAQSSYDKQFF. The chain links TRBV11-2 to TRBJ2-1; maybe TRBD1 (5 bases). Per germline, CDR1 SGHAT and CDR2 FQNNGV. CDR3 length: 17 amino acids.

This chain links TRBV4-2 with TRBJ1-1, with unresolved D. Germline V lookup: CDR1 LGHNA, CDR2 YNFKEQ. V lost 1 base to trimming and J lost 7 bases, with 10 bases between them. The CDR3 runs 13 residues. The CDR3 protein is CASSQGDAVEAFF. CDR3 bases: TGTGCCAGCAGCCAAGGGGATGCGGTTGAAGCTTTCTTT.

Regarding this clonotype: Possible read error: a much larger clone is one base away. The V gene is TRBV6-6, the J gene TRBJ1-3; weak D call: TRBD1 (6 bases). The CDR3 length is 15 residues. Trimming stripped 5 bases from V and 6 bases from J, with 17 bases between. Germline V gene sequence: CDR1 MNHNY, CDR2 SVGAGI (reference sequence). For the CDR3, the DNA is TGTGCCAGCAGTATGCCCACAGGGTCAGAAAACACCATATATTTT. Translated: CASSMPTGSENTIYF.

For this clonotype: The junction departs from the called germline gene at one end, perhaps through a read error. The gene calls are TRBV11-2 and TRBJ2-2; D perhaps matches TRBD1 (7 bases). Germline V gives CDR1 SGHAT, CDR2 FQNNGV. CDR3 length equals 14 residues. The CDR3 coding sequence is TGTGCCAACCGCGGGACAGTGAACACTGGGGAGCTATTTTTT. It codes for CANRGTVNTGELFF.

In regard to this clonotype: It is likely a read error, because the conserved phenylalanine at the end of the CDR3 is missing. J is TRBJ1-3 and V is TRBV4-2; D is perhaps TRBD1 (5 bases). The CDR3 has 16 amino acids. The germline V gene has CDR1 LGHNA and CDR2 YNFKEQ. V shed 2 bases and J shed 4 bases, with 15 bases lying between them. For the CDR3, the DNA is TGTGCCAGCAGCCAACCCAGGGAATCGTCCGGAAACACCATATATTCT. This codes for CASSQPRESSGNTIYS.

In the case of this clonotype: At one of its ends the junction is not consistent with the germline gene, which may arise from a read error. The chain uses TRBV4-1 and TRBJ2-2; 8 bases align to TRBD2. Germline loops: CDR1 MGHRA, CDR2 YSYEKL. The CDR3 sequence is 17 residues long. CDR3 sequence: CASSSRTSRANTGELFF. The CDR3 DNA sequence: TGCGCCAGCAGCTCCCGGACTAGCAGGGCGAATACCGGGGAGCTGTTTTTT.

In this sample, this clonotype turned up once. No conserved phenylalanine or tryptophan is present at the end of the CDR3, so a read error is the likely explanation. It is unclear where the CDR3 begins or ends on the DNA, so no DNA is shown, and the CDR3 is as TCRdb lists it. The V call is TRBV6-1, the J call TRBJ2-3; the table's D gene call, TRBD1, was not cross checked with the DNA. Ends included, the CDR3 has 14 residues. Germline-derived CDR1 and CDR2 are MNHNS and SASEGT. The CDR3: CASSDRGDVDTPYL.

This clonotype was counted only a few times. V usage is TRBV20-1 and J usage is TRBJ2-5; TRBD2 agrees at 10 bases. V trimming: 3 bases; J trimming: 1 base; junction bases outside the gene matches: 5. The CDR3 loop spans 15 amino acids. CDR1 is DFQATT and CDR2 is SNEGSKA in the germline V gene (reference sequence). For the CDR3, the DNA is TGCAGTGCTAGCCGTAGGACTAGCGGCCAAGAGACCCAGTACTTC. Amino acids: CSASRRTSGQETQYF.